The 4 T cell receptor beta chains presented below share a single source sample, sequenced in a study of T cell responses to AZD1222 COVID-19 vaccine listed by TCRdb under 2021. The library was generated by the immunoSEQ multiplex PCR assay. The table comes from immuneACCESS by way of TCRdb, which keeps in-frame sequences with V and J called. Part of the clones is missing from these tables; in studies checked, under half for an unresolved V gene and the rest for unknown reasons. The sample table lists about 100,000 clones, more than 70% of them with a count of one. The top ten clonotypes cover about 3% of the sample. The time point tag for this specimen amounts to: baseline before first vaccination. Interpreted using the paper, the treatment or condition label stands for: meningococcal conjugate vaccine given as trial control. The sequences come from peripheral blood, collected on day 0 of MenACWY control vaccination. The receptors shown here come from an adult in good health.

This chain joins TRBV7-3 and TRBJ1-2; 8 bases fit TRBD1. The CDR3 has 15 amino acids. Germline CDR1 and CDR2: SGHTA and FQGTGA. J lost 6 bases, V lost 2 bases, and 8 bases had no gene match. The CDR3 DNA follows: TGTGCCAGCAGCTTACAGGCCACAGGGGGTCATGGCTACACCTTC. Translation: CASSLQATGGHGYTF.

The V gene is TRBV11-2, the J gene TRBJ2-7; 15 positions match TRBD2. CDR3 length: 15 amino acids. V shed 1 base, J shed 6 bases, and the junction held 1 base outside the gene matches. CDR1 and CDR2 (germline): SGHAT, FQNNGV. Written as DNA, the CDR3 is TGTGCCAGCAGCTTAGGGACTAGCGGGGGGGCCGAGCAGTACTTC. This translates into CASSLGTSGGAEQYF.

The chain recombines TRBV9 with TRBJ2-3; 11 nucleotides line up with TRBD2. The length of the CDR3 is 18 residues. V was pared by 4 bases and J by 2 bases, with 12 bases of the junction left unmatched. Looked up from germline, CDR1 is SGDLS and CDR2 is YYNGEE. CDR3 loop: CASSHARQGLAATDTQYF. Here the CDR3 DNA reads TGTGCCAGCAGCCATGCCCGGCAGGGACTAGCGGCCACAGATACGCAGTATTTT.

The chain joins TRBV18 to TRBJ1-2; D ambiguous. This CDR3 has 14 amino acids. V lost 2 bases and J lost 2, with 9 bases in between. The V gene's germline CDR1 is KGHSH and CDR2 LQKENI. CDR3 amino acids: CASSPAGTNYGYTF. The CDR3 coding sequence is TGTGCCAGCTCACCAGCAGGAACAAACTATGGCTACACCTTC.